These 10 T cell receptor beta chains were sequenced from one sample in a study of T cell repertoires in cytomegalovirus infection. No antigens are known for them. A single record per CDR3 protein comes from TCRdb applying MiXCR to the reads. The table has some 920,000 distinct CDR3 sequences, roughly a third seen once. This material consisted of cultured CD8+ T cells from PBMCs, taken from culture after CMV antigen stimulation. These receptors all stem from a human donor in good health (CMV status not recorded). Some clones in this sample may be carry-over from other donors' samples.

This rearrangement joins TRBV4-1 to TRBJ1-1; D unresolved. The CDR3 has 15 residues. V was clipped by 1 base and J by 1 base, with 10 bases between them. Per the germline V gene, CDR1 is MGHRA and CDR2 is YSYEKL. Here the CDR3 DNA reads TGCGCCAGCAGCCAAGTAGAACACGGGAACACTGAAGCTTTCTTT. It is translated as CASSQVEHGNTEAFF.

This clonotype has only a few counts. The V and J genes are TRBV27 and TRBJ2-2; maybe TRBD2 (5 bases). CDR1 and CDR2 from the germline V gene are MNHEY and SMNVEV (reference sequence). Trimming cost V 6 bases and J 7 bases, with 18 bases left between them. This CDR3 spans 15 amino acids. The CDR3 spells CASRTLAGVSGELFF. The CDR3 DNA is TGTGCCAGCAGAACCCTTGCGGGTGTCAGCGGGGAGCTGTTTTTT.

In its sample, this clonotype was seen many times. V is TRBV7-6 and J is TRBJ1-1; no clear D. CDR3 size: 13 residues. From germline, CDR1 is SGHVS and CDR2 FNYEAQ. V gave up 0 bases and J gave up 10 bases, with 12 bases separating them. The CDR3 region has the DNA TGTGCCAGCAGCTTAGCGGCTGGTAGGCTAGCTTTCTTT. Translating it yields CASSLAAGRLAFF.

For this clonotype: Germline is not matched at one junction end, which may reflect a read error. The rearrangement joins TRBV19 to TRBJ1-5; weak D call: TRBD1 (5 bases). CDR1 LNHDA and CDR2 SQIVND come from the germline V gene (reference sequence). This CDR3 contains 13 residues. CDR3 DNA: TGTGCCAGTAGTCCGAGTAGGGGTCAGCTCCAGCATTTT. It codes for CASSPSRGQLQHF.

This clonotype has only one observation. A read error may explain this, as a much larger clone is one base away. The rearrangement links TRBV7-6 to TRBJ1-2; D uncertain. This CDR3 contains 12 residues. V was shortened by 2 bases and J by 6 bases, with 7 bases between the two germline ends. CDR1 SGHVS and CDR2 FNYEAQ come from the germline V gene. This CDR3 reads CASSLNDNGYTF. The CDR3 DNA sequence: TGTGCCAGCAGCTTAAACGACAATGGCTACACCTTC.

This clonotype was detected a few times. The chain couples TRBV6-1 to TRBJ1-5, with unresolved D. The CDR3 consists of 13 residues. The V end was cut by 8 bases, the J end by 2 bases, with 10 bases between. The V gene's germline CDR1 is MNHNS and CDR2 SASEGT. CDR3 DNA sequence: TGTGCCAGCGCCCTCTGGGGCAATCAGCCCCAGCATTTT. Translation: CASALWGNQPQHF.

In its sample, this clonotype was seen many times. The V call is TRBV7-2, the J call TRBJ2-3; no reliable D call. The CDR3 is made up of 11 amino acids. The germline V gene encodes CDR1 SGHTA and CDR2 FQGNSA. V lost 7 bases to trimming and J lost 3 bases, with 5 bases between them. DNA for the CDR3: TGTGCCAGCACTGGGACAGATACGCAGTATTTT. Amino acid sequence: CASTGTDTQYF.

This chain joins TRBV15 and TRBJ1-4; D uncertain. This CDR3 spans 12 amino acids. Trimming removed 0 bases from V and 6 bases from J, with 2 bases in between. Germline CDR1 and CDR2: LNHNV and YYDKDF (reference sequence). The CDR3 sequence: CATSRDDEKLFF. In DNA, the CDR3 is TGTGCCACCAGCAGAGATGATGAAAAACTGTTTTTT.

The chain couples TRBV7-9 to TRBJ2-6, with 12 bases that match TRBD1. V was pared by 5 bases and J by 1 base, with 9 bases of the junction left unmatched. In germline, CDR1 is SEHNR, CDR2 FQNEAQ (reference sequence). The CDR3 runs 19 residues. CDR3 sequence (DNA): TGTGCCAGCAGCACCACCGGGACAGGGGGCTGGTCTGGGGCCAACGTCCTGACTTTC. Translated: CASSTTGTGGWSGANVLTF.

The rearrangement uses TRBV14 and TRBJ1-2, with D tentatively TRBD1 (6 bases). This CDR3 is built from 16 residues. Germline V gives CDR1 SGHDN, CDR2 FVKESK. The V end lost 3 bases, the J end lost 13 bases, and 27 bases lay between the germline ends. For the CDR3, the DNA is TGTGCCAGCAGCCAGGCCATAAGGGCTCGGGGGGCAGTTCTCACCTTC. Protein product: CASSQAIRARGAVLTF.